This T cell receptor (beta chain) emerged from a study of blood T cell repertoires in COVID-19. Assay: immunoSEQ multiplex PCR; the TCRdb copy retains only in-frame clones and omits some. This table has 240,000 or so clones, more than 70% appearing once. Deletions cut 4 bases from V and 4 bases from J, with 10 bases between. The germline V gene has CDR1 MDHEN and CDR2 SYDVKM. CDR3 size: 14 residues. This clonotype was sampled from a man older than 75 with acute or convalescent COVID-19. Material for sequencing was peripheral blood. The rearrangement joins TRBV28 to TRBJ2-2; no definite D call. The CDR3 DNA sequence: TGTGCCAGCAGTTCCCTACTCGGCACCGGGGAGCTGTTTTTT. Translating it yields CASSSLLGTGELFF. Full variable domain (remainder filled in from reference TRBV28 and TRBJ2-2): DVKVTQSSRYLVKRTGEKVFLECVQDMDHENMFWYRQDPGLGLRLIYFSYDVKMKEKGDIPEGYSVSREKKERFSLILESASTNQTSMYLCASSSLLGTGELFFGEGSRLTVL.